This passage covers 25 T cell receptor beta chains from one sample sequenced in a study of response to subunit inactivated influenza vaccine. Each CDR3 protein is one row after TCRdb ran MiXCR on the RT-PCR reads. The sample records a few hundred thousand distinct CDR3 sequences, roughly 20% being singletons. The specimen was PBMCs from blood, collected around 22 months after vaccination. The receptors derive from a man in his fifties or sixties who received an inactivated influenza vaccine.

In its sample, this clonotype was seen many times. The chain couples TRBV12-3 or TRBV12-4 to TRBJ1-5; D unclear. Trimming left V 3 bases short and J 2 bases short, with 2 bases between. The CDR3 runs to 12 residues. The CDR3 coding sequence is TGTGCCAGCAGTTTTGGCAATCAGCCCCAGCATTTT. It yields the protein CASSFGNQPQHF.

The J gene is TRBJ2-1, the V gene TRBV10-3; unclear D gene. V was cut by 2 bases and J by 5 bases, with 13 bases left in between. Germline CDR1 is ENHRY and CDR2 is SYGVKD. The CDR3 loop spans 15 amino acids. CDR3 bases: TGTGCCATCAGTGAGAGGTGGGGTCCTAACAATGAGCAGTTCTTC. It codes for CAISERWGPNNEQFF.

This clonotype was recorded many times. The chain combines TRBV12-3 or TRBV12-4 with TRBJ1-6; 10 bases are a match to TRBD1. V was clipped by 6 bases and J by 10 bases; unmatched bases: 9. The CDR3 extends over 15 amino acids. CDR3 in amino acids: CASSLMTGGGSPLHF. In DNA, the CDR3 is TGTGCCAGCAGCCTAATGACAGGGGGCGGATCACCCCTCCACTTT.

The rearrangement links TRBV5-1 to TRBJ2-7; D is uncertain. Germline loops: CDR1 SGHRS, CDR2 YFSETQ. The CDR3 is 15 residues long. V was pared by 0 bases and J by 0 bases, with 10 bases between. This CDR3 reads CASSLGLENSYEQYF. Written as DNA, the CDR3 is TGCGCCAGCAGCTTGGGATTGGAAAACTCCTACGAGCAGTACTTC.

This clonotype has only a few counts. The chain combines TRBV5-1 with TRBJ1-2; possibly TRBD1 for D (5 bases). CDR3 length: 15 amino acids. Per germline, CDR1 SGHRS and CDR2 YFSETQ. V lost 4 bases and J 6 bases, leaving 19 bases between the germline ends. CDR3: CASSRGDQGIHGYTF. The DNA for the CDR3 is TGCGCCAGCAGCCGGGGGGACCAGGGTATCCATGGCTACACCTTC. The entire variable domain, with the rest obtained from reference TRBV5-1 and TRBJ1-2, is as follows: KAGVTQTPRYLIKTRGQQVTLSCSPISGHRSVSWYQQTPGQGLQFLFEYFSETQRNKGNFPGRFSGRQFSNSRSEMNVSTLELGDSALYLCASSRGDQGIHGYTFGSGTRLTVV.

V and J are TRBV5-1 and TRBJ1-2; possibly TRBD1 for D (6 bases). The CDR3 is 14 amino acids. V gave up 3 bases and J gave up 2 bases, with 11 bases separating them. Per the germline V gene, CDR1 is SGHRS and CDR2 is YFSETQ. As DNA, the CDR3 is TGCGCCAGCAGCTCGGACAGATTAAACTATGGCTACACCTTC. This codes for CASSSDRLNYGYTF. The entire variable domain, with the rest obtained from reference TRBV5-1 and TRBJ1-2, is as follows: KAGVTQTPRYLIKTRGQQVTLSCSPISGHRSVSWYQQTPGQGLQFLFEYFSETQRNKGNFPGRFSGRQFSNSRSEMNVSTLELGDSALYLCASSSDRLNYGYTFGSGTRLTVV.

This chain connects TRBV20-1 to TRBJ2-5; D is ambiguous. There are 13 residues in the CDR3. V gave up 7 bases and J gave up 1 base, with 13 bases separating them. Germline V gives CDR1 DFQATT, CDR2 SNEGSKA (reference sequence). The CDR3 DNA sequence: TGCAGTGGCACACAGCTAATCCAAGAGACCCAGTACTTC. The encoded protein is CSGTQLIQETQYF.

This clonotype was picked up a small number of times. The chain uses TRBV3-1 and TRBJ1-4, with D perhaps matching TRBD1 (6 bases). Trimming cost V 1 base and J 7 bases, with 13 bases left between them. From germline, CDR1 is LGHDT and CDR2 YNNKEL (reference sequence). The CDR3 sequence is 15 residues long. The CDR3 DNA reads as TGTGCCAGCAGCCAAGGCGGGGGCACATCTGAAAAACTGTTTTTT. This codes for CASSQGGGTSEKLFF.

This clonotype was observed a few times. The chain joins TRBV28 to TRBJ1-5; 9 bases map to TRBD1. The germline V gene encodes CDR1 MDHEN and CDR2 SYDVKM. With V trimmed by 6 bases and J by 3 bases, 9 bases remained unmatched. This CDR3 has 16 residues. The CDR3 nucleotides are TGTGCCAGCAGCTCAGGGACAGGGCGGCTCAATCAGCCCCAGCATTTT. Amino acids: CASSSGTGRLNQPQHF.

This clonotype turned up a few times. V and J are TRBV5-6 and TRBJ2-2; D call uncertain. The V gene lost 0 bases and the J gene lost 0 bases, with 6 bases spanning the gap. CDR3 length: 15 residues. Germline V gene lookup returns CDR1 SGHDT and CDR2 YYEEEE. CDR3 nucleotides: TGTGCCAGCAGCTTGGGGCCGACGAACACCGGGGAGCTGTTTTTT. Protein product: CASSLGPTNTGELFF.

This clonotype was detected a few times. This chain joins TRBV11-2 and TRBJ1-2, with a possible D match to TRBD1 (5 bases). Germline V gene sequence: CDR1 SGHAT, CDR2 FQNNGV. CDR3 length: 13 residues. V shed 0 bases and J shed 7 bases, with 9 bases lying between them. The CDR3 coding sequence is TGTGCCAGCAGCTTAGATTCCGGGGGTGGCTACACCTTC. This translates into CASSLDSGGGYTF. The full variable domain, completed using reference TRBV11-2 and TRBJ1-2, is EAGVAQSPRYKIIEKRQSVAFWCNPISGHATLYWYQQILGQGPKLLIQFQNNGVVDDSQLPKDRFSAERLKGVDSTLKIQPAKLEDSAVYLCASSLDSGGGYTFGSGTRLTVV.

This clonotype was seen a single time. A read error may produce the germline difference seen at one junction end. The chain carries TRBV14 and TRBJ2-1; D is undetermined. CDR1 is SGHDN, CDR2 FVKESK, per germline. CDR3 length equals 14 residues. CDR3 in amino acids: CASSEDSAGFQQFF. For the CDR3, the DNA is TGTGCCAGCAGCGAAGATTCGGCCGGGTTCCAGCAGTTCTTC.

The rearrangement joins TRBV18 to TRBJ2-7, with 8 bases fitting TRBD2. CDR1 KGHSH and CDR2 LQKENI come from the germline V gene. Unmatched junction bases numbered 1, after V lost 1 base and J lost 2 bases. The CDR3 consists of 14 residues. In DNA, the CDR3 is TGTGCCAGCTCACCACGGCGGGAGGCCTACGAGCAGTACTTC. Its protein product is CASSPRREAYEQYF.

V usage is TRBV13 and J usage is TRBJ1-2, with D tentatively TRBD1 (6 bases). V dropped 1 base and J dropped 3 bases, with 15 bases sitting between them. This CDR3 has 16 amino acids. The V gene's germline CDR1 is PRHDT and CDR2 FYEKMQ (reference sequence). The CDR3 region has the DNA TGTGCCAGCAGCTTAGCCCAGACAGGACACCACTATGGCTACACCTTC. Translated, it gives CASSLAQTGHHYGYTF.

This clonotype has only a few counts. V and J are TRBV12-3 or TRBV12-4 and TRBJ1-3; D ambiguous. V lost 1 base and J lost 1, with 11 bases in between. This CDR3 region has 16 residues. The CDR3 sequence: CASSLVPQPSGNTIYF. The CDR3 bases are TGTGCCAGCAGTTTAGTCCCGCAGCCATCTGGAAACACCATATATTTT.

The rearrangement uses TRBV6-2 or TRBV6-3 and TRBJ2-1, with TRBD2 identical over 10 bases. CDR3 length equals 16 residues. J lost 7 bases, V lost 6 bases, and 12 bases had no gene match. The germline V gene has CDR1 MNHEY and CDR2 SVGEGT. The chain's CDR3 is CASRQPLAGAQNEQFF. CDR3 in DNA: TGTGCCAGCAGGCAGCCCCTAGCGGGGGCCCAAAATGAGCAGTTCTTC.

V gene TRBV6-1 combines with J gene TRBJ2-1; D unclear. Trimming removed 2 bases from V and 7 bases from J, with 12 bases in between. This CDR3 has 14 residues. Germline CDR1 MNHNS, CDR2 SASEGT. The CDR3 loop reads CASSERAKTNEQFF. DNA of the CDR3: TGTGCCAGCAGTGAACGGGCTAAAACAAATGAGCAGTTCTTC.

The rearrangement joins TRBV4-3 to TRBJ2-4; D might be TRBD2 (6 bases). The germline gives CDR1 LGHNA, CDR2 YSLEER. Trimming took off 4 bases at V and 6 bases at J, with 10 bases between the two ends. The CDR3 sequence is 13 residues long. CDR3: CASSRLGGNIQYF. The CDR3 DNA reads as TGCGCCAGCAGCCGTTTGGGGGGAAACATTCAGTACTTC.

The V and J genes are TRBV4-2 and TRBJ1-1; D call uncertain. Germline V gene data show CDR1 as LGHNA and CDR2 as YNFKEQ. The CDR3 covers 14 residues. Trimming left V 0 bases short and J 7 bases short, with 12 bases between. Written as DNA, the CDR3 is TGTGCCAGCAGCCAAGATCTTAGCAGGTTTGAAGCTTTCTTT. Translated, it gives CASSQDLSRFEAFF.

This clonotype appeared many times. The V and J genes are TRBV7-8 and TRBJ1-2; perhaps TRBD1 as D (5 bases). In germline, CDR1 is SGHVS, CDR2 FQNEAQ. The CDR3 length is 12 residues. Deletions cut 1 base from V and 7 bases from J, with 7 bases between. CDR3 region: CASSLVGGGYTF. CDR3 bases: TGTGCCAGCAGCTTAGTTGGGGGTGGCTACACCTTC. The full variable domain, its missing parts supplied by reference TRBV7-8 and TRBJ1-2, is GAGVSQSPRYKVAKRGQDVALRCDPISGHVSLFWYQQALGQGPEFLTYFQNEAQLDKSGLPSDRFFAERPEGSVSTLKIQRTQQEDSAVYLCASSLVGGGYTFGSGTRLTVV.

This clonotype came up a few times. V is TRBV9 and J is TRBJ1-6, with 8 bases identical to TRBD1. Germline loops: CDR1 SGDLS, CDR2 YYNGEE. V trimming: 5 bases; J trimming: 7 bases; junction bases outside the gene matches: 11. The CDR3 is 16 amino acids. CDR3 residues: CASSPDRGTANSPLHF. As DNA, the CDR3 is TGTGCCAGCAGTCCCGACAGGGGAACGGCCAATTCACCCCTCCACTTT. Together with reference TRBV9 and TRBJ1-6, the CDR3 gives the full variable domain: DSGVTQTPKHLITATGQRVTLRCSPRSGDLSVYWYQQSLDQGLQFLIQYYNGEERAKGNILERFSAQQFPDLHSELNLSSLELGDSALYFCASSPDRGTANSPLHFGNGTRLTVT.

The table lists this clonotype with a few counts. This chain joins TRBV12-3 or TRBV12-4 and TRBJ1-2; 8 nucleotides align to TRBD1. CDR3 length: 13 amino acids. Trimming cost V 3 bases and J 8 bases; bases outside gene matches: 5. This CDR3 is CASSLRTGSGYTF. The CDR3 coding sequence is TGTGCCAGCAGTTTGAGGACAGGGAGCGGCTACACCTTC.

Regarding this clonotype: A much larger clone sits a single nucleotide away, making a read error possible. The chain couples TRBV19 to TRBJ2-1; D gene unclear. CDR1 and CDR2 (germline): LNHDA, SQIVND (reference sequence). CDR3 size: 13 residues. V was trimmed by 4 bases and J by 7 bases, leaving 11 bases between them. CDR3 amino acids: CASSTRNANEQFF. CDR3 DNA sequence: TGTGCCAGTAGTACCAGGAATGCTAATGAGCAGTTCTTC.

This clonotype was detected a few times. The rearrangement joins TRBV3-1 to TRBJ2-6; D is uncertain. The CDR3 loop spans 14 amino acids. Germline CDR1 is LGHDT and CDR2 is YNNKEL (reference sequence). V lost 1 base and J 3 bases, leaving 4 bases between the germline ends. CDR3 amino acids: CASSQVGGANVLTF. CDR3 nucleotides: TGTGCCAGCAGCCAAGTTGGTGGGGCCAACGTCCTGACTTTC. Full variable domain (rest looked up from reference TRBV3-1 and TRBJ2-6): DTAVSQTPKYLVTQMGNDKSIKCEQNLGHDTMYWYKQDSKKFLKIMFSYNNKELIINETVPNRFSPKSPDKAHLNLHINSLELGDSAVYFCASSQVGGANVLTFGAGSRLTVL.

This clonotype was counted between two and nine times. The chain couples TRBV5-1 to TRBJ1-3, with D perhaps matching TRBD1 (5 bases). V lost 0 bases, J lost 4 bases, and 14 bases lay in between. CDR1 is SGHRS, CDR2 YFSETQ, per germline. The length of the CDR3 is 16 residues. CDR3 residues: CASSLESQGIGNTIYF. The CDR3 DNA reads TGCGCCAGCAGCTTGGAATCCCAGGGTATAGGAAACACCATATATTTT.